The 28 T cell receptor beta chains below all came from one sample that was sequenced in a study of blood T cell repertoires in COVID-19. Libraries were prepared by immunoSEQ multiplex PCR; TCRdb keeps only in-frame clonotypes and omits some of them. The table includes under 140,000 clones, 65% to 80% detected once. The source material was peripheral blood. The receptor set was obtained from a woman in her fifties or sixties with acute or convalescent COVID-19.

This rearrangement joins TRBV5-4 to TRBJ1-6; tentatively, D is TRBD1 (5 bases). Germline lookup yields CDR1 SGHNT and CDR2 YYREEE (reference sequence). The CDR3 has 13 residues. V was shortened by 1 base and J by 7 bases, with 6 bases between the two germline ends. CDR3 amino acids: CASSLTGNSPLHF. For the CDR3, the DNA is TGTGCCAGCAGCTTGACAGGAAATTCACCCCTCCACTTT.

The chain carries TRBV7-3 and TRBJ1-1; 8 nucleotides align to TRBD1. Losses at the gene ends were 5 bases for V and 5 bases for J; bases not matched to a gene: 7. Germline CDR1 and CDR2: SGHTA and FQGTGA. CDR3 length equals 14 residues. The CDR3 DNA follows: TGTGCCAGCAGCCCCGGGACAGGTCGTACTGAAGCTTTCTTT. It specifies CASSPGTGRTEAFF.

The chain employs TRBV27 and TRBJ2-7, with 7 bases aligning to TRBD2. The V gene end was trimmed by 6 bases and the J gene end by 2 bases; junction bases not matched to a gene: 7. This CDR3 has 14 residues. Germline loops: CDR1 MNHEY, CDR2 SMNVEV (reference sequence). In DNA, the CDR3 is TGTGCCAGCAGCTCCTCTAGCGGAGCCTACGAGCAGTACTTC. This sequence encodes CASSSSSGAYEQYF.

J is TRBJ2-2 and V is TRBV5-1; 8 positions match TRBD2. Germline V gene lookup returns CDR1 SGHRS and CDR2 YFSETQ. Trimming took 3 bases from V and 6 from J; bases not matched to a gene: 10. The CDR3 loop spans 16 amino acids. CDR3: CASSSAGTSGAGELFF. The CDR3 DNA follows: TGCGCCAGCAGCTCAGCAGGGACTAGTGGCGCCGGGGAGCTGTTTTTT. Looking up the rest from reference TRBV5-1 and TRBJ2-2 gives the full variable domain: KAGVTQTPRYLIKTRGQQVTLSCSPISGHRSVSWYQQTPGQGLQFLFEYFSETQRNKGNFPGRFSGRQFSNSRSEMNVSTLELGDSALYLCASSSAGTSGAGELFFGEGSRLTVL.

This clone came up many times. CDR3 bases: TGTGCCAGCAGTTTGACCCTGGGGGGCCAGCATTTT. It translates to CASSLTLGGQHF. The V gene is TRBV12-3 or TRBV12-4, the J gene TRBJ1-5, with D maybe TRBD1 (5 bases). CDR3 length: 12 residues. Trimming stripped 3 bases from V and 12 bases from J, with 12 bases between.

This clone appeared a single time. This chain links TRBV30 with TRBJ1-2; 7 bases map to TRBD1. V lost 4 bases to trimming and J lost 4 bases; unmatched junction nucleotides: 12. This CDR3 is built from 15 residues. In germline, CDR1 is GTSNPN, CDR2 SVGIG (reference sequence). CDR3: CAWMKEGALPYGYTF. DNA of the CDR3: TGTGCCTGGATGAAGGAGGGGGCCCTACCCTATGGCTACACCTTC.

The gene calls are TRBV19 and TRBJ1-5; no reliable D call. There are 14 residues in the CDR3. Germline V gene data show CDR1 as LNHDA and CDR2 as SQIVND (reference sequence). V dropped 5 bases and J dropped 2 bases, with 10 bases sitting between them. CDR3 DNA: TGTGCCAGTAGTCGGGAGGAGGGCAATCAGCCCCAGCATTTT. Translated, it gives CASSREEGNQPQHF.

The chain recombines TRBV9 with TRBJ2-2, with 9 bases aligning to TRBD2. This CDR3 is 15 amino acids long. V shed 5 bases and J 6 bases; nucleotides not matched to a gene: 8. Looked up from germline, CDR1 is SGDLS and CDR2 is YYNGEE. In nucleotides, the CDR3 is TGTGCCAGCAGTTCCCCCGCGGGGGGGCCCGGGGAGCTGTTTTTT. This codes for CASSSPAGGPGELFF. Using reference TRBV9 and TRBJ2-2 for the parts outside the CDR3, the full variable domain is DSGVTQTPKHLITATGQRVTLRCSPRSGDLSVYWYQQSLDQGLQFLIQYYNGEERAKGNILERFSAQQFPDLHSELNLSSLELGDSALYFCASSSPAGGPGELFFGEGSRLTVL.

The rearrangement links TRBV4-1 to TRBJ1-5; no firm D call. Germline V gene data show CDR1 as MGHRA and CDR2 as YSYEKL. Trimming pared 5 bases from V and 2 bases from J, leaving 13 bases between. The CDR3 is made up of 15 amino acids. CDR3 DNA: TGCGCCAGCAGCTTTTTGGGCGCAGGCAATCAGCCCCAGCATTTT. Protein product: CASSFLGAGNQPQHF.

This clone was recorded a few times. The chain has TRBV15 and TRBJ1-2; D is possibly TRBD1 (5 bases). CDR1 LNHNV and CDR2 YYDKDF come from the germline V gene (reference sequence). V gave up 4 bases and J gave up 7 bases, with 16 bases separating them. This CDR3 is 14 amino acids long. The CDR3 sequence is CATSTRQTGIGYTF. The CDR3 nucleotides are TGTGCCACCAGCACCCGACAGACCGGTATTGGCTACACCTTC.

The chain employs TRBV12-2 and TRBJ1-5; TRBD1, the table's D call, was not compared with the DNA. TRBV12-2 is a pseudogene segment. The CDR3 has 15 amino acids. The DNA of the CDR3 is TGTGCAAGTCGCCTCACCGGGACAGGCAGCGGGCCCCAGCATTTT. Protein: CASRLTGTGSGPQHF.

This clone came up a few times. The genes are TRBV19 and TRBJ1-1; D unresolved. The length of the CDR3 is 13 residues. CDR1 is LNHDA and CDR2 is SQIVND in the germline V gene (reference sequence). Trimming shortened V by 5 bases and J by 6 bases, and 13 bases separated the two germline ends. CDR3 sequence (DNA): TGTGCCAGTAGTCTGTTTACCCGGTCTGAAGCTTTCTTT. It translates to CASSLFTRSEAFF.

The chain employs TRBV5-6 and TRBJ2-5; 8 nucleotides agree with TRBD2. CDR1 SGHDT and CDR2 YYEEEE come from the germline V gene. The CDR3 is 14 amino acids. V dropped 2 bases and J dropped 6; count of bases not matched to a gene: 6. CDR3 DNA sequence: TGTGCCAGCAGCTTAGAAGCGGGGGCCAAGACCCAGTACTTC. This codes for CASSLEAGAKTQYF.

The chain has TRBV10-3 and TRBJ2-6; 12 nucleotides match TRBD2. There are 19 residues in the CDR3. The germline V gene has CDR1 ENHRY and CDR2 SYGVKD. J was trimmed by 0 bases and V by 4 bases; bases with no gene match: 7. This CDR3 is CAISVPLAGGLSGANVLTF. DNA for the CDR3: TGTGCCATCAGTGTACCACTAGCGGGGGGACTCTCTGGGGCCAACGTCCTGACTTTC.

The rearrangement links TRBV5-1 to TRBJ2-7; a weak D match, TRBD2 (5 bases). Germline CDR1 SGHRS, CDR2 YFSETQ. This CDR3 contains 13 residues. The V end lost 2 bases, the J end lost 3 bases, and 9 bases lay between the germline ends. CDR3 nucleotide sequence: TGCGCCAGCAGCTTAGGACTTGTCTACGAGCAGTACTTC. Translated, it gives CASSLGLVYEQYF.

This rearrangement joins TRBV5-4 to TRBJ1-2; D unresolved. Deletions cut 3 bases from V and 0 bases from J, with 9 bases between. The CDR3 is made up of 14 amino acids. Germline V gives CDR1 SGHNT, CDR2 YYREEE (reference sequence). In DNA form, the CDR3 reads TGTGCCAGCAGCTCGGAGAATTCTAACTATGGCTACACCTTC. This translates into CASSSENSNYGYTF.

V is TRBV2 and J is TRBJ2-7; tentatively, D is TRBD1 (5 bases). This CDR3 comprises 14 residues. Per the germline V gene, CDR1 is SNHLY and CDR2 is FYNNEI. V lost 6 bases to trimming and J lost 3 bases, with 15 bases between them. CDR3 residues: CASSQGMFYYEQYF. As DNA, the CDR3 is TGTGCCAGCAGCCAGGGAATGTTCTACTACGAGCAGTACTTC.

The J gene is TRBJ1-3, the V gene TRBV29-1; D gene unclear. V was cut by 7 bases and J by 0 bases, with 4 bases left in between. The V gene's germline CDR1 is SQVTM and CDR2 ANQGSEA. The CDR3 runs 11 residues. This CDR3 reads CSGGSGNTIYF. Written as DNA, the CDR3 is TGCAGCGGAGGCTCTGGAAACACCATATATTTT. Full variable domain (rest looked up from reference TRBV29-1 and TRBJ1-3): SAVISQKPSRDICQRGTSLTIQCQVDSQVTMMFWYRQQPGQSLTLIATANQGSEATYESGFVIDKFPISRPNLTFSTLTVSNMSPEDSSIYLCSGGSGNTIYFGEGSWLTVV.

The chain carries TRBV5-5 and TRBJ1-6; unclear D gene. V lost 2 bases to trimming and J lost 4 bases, with 4 bases between them. The CDR3 totals 13 residues. Germline V CDR1 and CDR2: SGHKS, YYEKEE (reference sequence). CDR3 DNA: TGTGCCAGCAGCTTACAGTATAATTCACCCCTCCACTTT. This gives the protein CASSLQYNSPLHF.

The chain uses TRBV27 and TRBJ2-1; tentatively, D is TRBD1 (6 bases). The length of the CDR3 is 16 residues. Germline CDR1 is MNHEY and CDR2 is SMNVEV (reference sequence). The V end lost 10 bases, the J end lost 1 base, and 20 bases lay between the germline ends. The CDR3 loop reads CATRGQGKSSYNEQFF. Written as DNA, the CDR3 is TGTGCCACCAGGGGCCAGGGGAAGTCATCCTACAATGAGCAGTTCTTC.

This sequence joins TRBV6-5 and TRBJ2-4; 7 nucleotides agree with TRBD2. Germline V gives CDR1 MNHEY, CDR2 SVGAGI. The CDR3 loop spans 14 amino acids. Unmatched junction bases numbered 1, after V lost 2 bases and J lost 3 bases. The CDR3 nucleotides are TGTGCCAGCAGTTACGGGGGGGGCAAAAACATTCAGTACTTC. Translating it yields CASSYGGGKNIQYF.

The chain links TRBV12-3 or TRBV12-4 to TRBJ2-3; a possible D gene is TRBD1 (6 bases). The CDR3 covers 12 residues. Trimming took 5 bases from V and 5 from J, leaving 8 bases between them. CDR3 DNA: TGTGCCAGCAGTCGAGGGGGAGATACGCAGTATTTT. Translating it yields CASSRGGDTQYF.

The J gene is TRBJ1-5, the V gene TRBV5-1, with 8 bases fitting TRBD1. This CDR3 has 16 residues. V trimming: 1 base; J trimming: 2 bases; junction bases outside the gene matches: 5. Germline CDR1 SGHRS, CDR2 YFSETQ. DNA of the CDR3: TGCGCCAGCAGCTTGACAGGGGGAAAGGGCAATCAGCCCCAGCATTTT. Translating gives CASSLTGGKGNQPQHF.

This clone was picked up a small number of times. This chain uses TRBV19 with TRBJ2-7, with TRBD1 matching over 10 bases. The CDR3 loop spans 13 amino acids. From germline, CDR1 is LNHDA and CDR2 SQIVND (reference sequence). V lost 6 bases, J lost 6 bases, and 5 bases stayed unmatched. This CDR3 is CASSLGQGREQYF. The CDR3 DNA reads TGTGCCAGTAGCCTGGGACAGGGGCGCGAGCAGTACTTC.

The rearrangement links TRBV4-3 to TRBJ1-2; tentatively, D is TRBD1 (5 bases). CDR3 length: 14 residues. Trimming took 0 bases from V and 4 from J, leaving 9 bases between them. The germline gives CDR1 LGHNA, CDR2 YSLEER. The CDR3 DNA reads TGCGCCAGCAGCCAAGATGCACAGGTCTATGGCTACACCTTC. This translates into CASSQDAQVYGYTF.

J is TRBJ1-2 and V is TRBV4-2; 7 bases match TRBD1. The trim removed 0 bases at V and 4 bases at J, leaving 5 bases unmatched. The CDR3 covers 15 residues. CDR1 and CDR2 (germline): LGHNA, YNFKEQ. For the CDR3, the DNA is TGTGCCAGCAGCCAAGAGGACAGGTTCAGCTATGGCTACACCTTC. Protein sequence: CASSQEDRFSYGYTF.

This clone was detected only a few times. The CDR3 reads CASSLRTGGPYTGELFF. Here the CDR3 DNA reads TGTGCCAGCTCACTCCGGACAGGGGGCCCTTACACCGGGGAGCTGTTTTTT. The chain has TRBV18 and TRBJ2-2; 11 bases align to TRBD1. The CDR3 has 17 residues. CDR1 and CDR2 from the germline V gene are KGHSH and LQKENI. V shed 4 bases and J 3 bases; nucleotides not matched to a gene: 7.

The chain employs TRBV7-2 and TRBJ1-2; no reliable D call. The V end lost 3 bases, the J end lost 10 bases, and 15 bases lay between the germline ends. Germline lookup yields CDR1 SGHTA and CDR2 FQGNSA. This CDR3 region has 13 residues. In DNA form, the CDR3 reads TGTGCCAGCAGCTTCGCCGTACCTAGGCACTACACCTTC. It codes for CASSFAVPRHYTF.